A single sample is the source of the 24 T cell receptor beta chains below, sequenced in a study of T cell responses to AZD1222 COVID-19 vaccine. Libraries were prepared by immunoSEQ multiplex PCR; TCRdb keeps only in-frame clonotypes and omits some of them. The sample yields 130,000 to 150,000 clones, under 95% seen once. The starting material was peripheral blood, obtained on day 0 of MenACWY control vaccination. All receptors derive from an adult in good health.

This chain uses TRBV20-1 with TRBJ1-2; D possibly corresponds to TRBD1 (5 bases). The CDR3 contains 10 residues. The germline V gene encodes CDR1 DFQATT and CDR2 SNEGSKA (reference sequence). Trimming removed 5 bases at V and 13 bases at J, with 14 bases between. CDR3 DNA: TGCAGTGCTCCAGGGACCAACCCCACCTTC. Protein: CSAPGTNPTF.

The chain recombines TRBV6-2 or TRBV6-3 with TRBJ2-7; D is ambiguous. V dropped 4 bases and J dropped 2 bases, with 6 bases sitting between them. Germline CDR1 and CDR2: MNHEY and SVGEGT. This CDR3 spans 12 amino acids. This chain's CDR3 is CASSSGAYEQYF. The CDR3 DNA sequence: TGTGCCAGCAGTTCTGGGGCCTACGAGCAGTACTTC.

The chain carries TRBV6-5 and TRBJ2-1, with TRBD2 matching 13 bases. CDR3 length: 14 residues. Losses at the gene ends were 4 bases for V and 9 bases for J; bases not matched to a gene: 3. Germline CDR1 is MNHEY and CDR2 is SVGAGI. The CDR3 is CASSWGLAGIEQFF. CDR3 bases: TGTGCCAGCAGTTGGGGACTAGCGGGGATTGAGCAGTTCTTC.

CDR3 nucleotides: TGCGCCAGCAGCTCTTTAAGACGGAAACTCACGGGAGGCTACACCTTC. This translates into CASSSLRRKLTGGYTF. The rearrangement joins TRBV5-1 to TRBJ1-2, with D unclear. V dropped 3 bases and J dropped 8 bases, with 23 bases sitting between them. This CDR3 comprises 16 residues. Germline V gene lookup returns CDR1 SGHRS and CDR2 YFSETQ.

The chain carries TRBV28 and TRBJ1-1, with a possible D match to TRBD1 (5 bases). Germline CDR1 reads MDHEN; CDR2 reads SYDVKM. The CDR3 runs to 15 residues. With 7 bases removed from V and 5 bases from J, the gap between germline ends came to 20 bases. DNA for the CDR3: TGTGCCAGCATGGCGAGGGGACGGAGCAGAACTGAAGCTTTCTTT. This gives the protein CASMARGRSRTEAFF.

The CDR3 sequence is CASSFDFMTALSGANVLTF. In DNA form, the CDR3 reads TGTGCCAGCAGCTTCGACTTTATGACAGCCCTCTCTGGGGCCAACGTCCTGACTTTC. V and J are TRBV7-9 and TRBJ2-6; perhaps TRBD1 as D (5 bases). V lost 3 bases, J lost 0 bases, and 18 bases lay in between. This CDR3 is built from 19 residues. Germline CDR1 and CDR2: SEHNR and FQNEAQ (reference sequence).

The J gene is TRBJ2-5, the V gene TRBV24-1; D remains ambiguous. The CDR3 is 12 amino acids. Germline CDR1 KGHDR, CDR2 SFDVKD. Trimming left V 0 bases short and J 5 bases short, with 3 bases between. The CDR3 DNA sequence: TGTGCCACCAGTGATTTGGAGGAGACCCAGTACTTC. It encodes CATSDLEETQYF.

The chain is built from TRBV4-1 and TRBJ1-1; D unclear. Germline V CDR1 and CDR2: MGHRA, YSYEKL. The CDR3 runs 15 residues. The V end was cut by 1 base, the J end by 0 bases, with 9 bases between. CDR3 nucleotides: TGCGCCAGCAGCCAAGGCCACAGTCTGAACACTGAAGCTTTCTTT. This encodes CASSQGHSLNTEAFF.

The chain links TRBV7-8 to TRBJ2-7; 7 bases fit TRBD1. The CDR3 covers 15 residues. Germline V lookup: CDR1 SGHVS, CDR2 FQNEAQ. Losses at the gene ends were 5 bases for V and 5 bases for J; bases not matched to a gene: 12. This chain's CDR3 is CASSPRDRVRHEQYF. For the CDR3, the DNA is TGTGCCAGCAGCCCTCGAGACAGGGTACGGCACGAGCAGTACTTC. The complete variable domain, with remaining parts taken from reference TRBV7-8 and TRBJ2-7, reads GAGVSQSPRYKVAKRGQDVALRCDPISGHVSLFWYQQALGQGPEFLTYFQNEAQLDKSGLPSDRFFAERPEGSVSTLKIQRTQQEDSAVYLCASSPRDRVRHEQYFGPGTRLTVT.

The rearrangement links TRBV6-1 to TRBJ2-7; D may be TRBD1 (6 bases). V was trimmed by 3 bases and J by 1 base, leaving 10 bases between them. The CDR3 totals 14 residues. Germline CDR1 is MNHNS and CDR2 is SASEGT. The CDR3 DNA reads as TGTGCCAGCAGTGAGTTGACAGGTTCCTACGAGCAGTACTTC. Amino acids: CASSELTGSYEQYF.

This clone showed up just a few times. The V and J genes are TRBV3-1 (or the pseudogene TRBV3-2) and TRBJ2-7, with 13 nucleotides matching TRBD2. J was trimmed by 7 bases and V by 0 bases; bases with no gene match: 6. This CDR3 contains 16 residues. Germline CDR1 LGHDT, CDR2 YNNKEL (reference sequence). CDR3 loop: CASSQETSGRAGEQYF. DNA for the CDR3: TGTGCCAGCAGCCAAGAAACTAGCGGGAGGGCGGGAGAGCAGTACTTC.

The rearrangement links TRBV6-5 to TRBJ1-5; D is uncertain. CDR1 MNHEY and CDR2 SVGAGI come from the germline V gene. Trimming cost V 4 bases and J 5 bases, with 3 bases left between them. The CDR3 length is 11 residues. CDR3 in amino acids: CASSSDQPQHF. CDR3 DNA sequence: TGTGCCAGCAGTTCCGATCAGCCCCAGCATTTT.

V and J are TRBV28 and TRBJ1-6, with D unclear. Trimming took 3 bases from V and 7 from J, leaving 7 bases between them. The CDR3 extends over 13 amino acids. Germline V gene lookup returns CDR1 MDHEN and CDR2 SYDVKM. CDR3 sequence: CASSFTRNSPLHF. The CDR3, as DNA: TGTGCCAGCAGTTTTACCCGAAATTCACCCCTCCACTTT. The whole variable domain, remainder taken from reference TRBV28 and TRBJ1-6, is DVKVTQSSRYLVKRTGEKVFLECVQDMDHENMFWYRQDPGLGLRLIYFSYDVKMKEKGDIPEGYSVSREKKERFSLILESASTNQTSMYLCASSFTRNSPLHFGNGTRLTVT.

V gene TRBV5-1 combines with J gene TRBJ1-1; D not resolved. V was cut by 0 bases and J by 5 bases, with 8 bases left in between. Germline V gene lookup returns CDR1 SGHRS and CDR2 YFSETQ. The CDR3 is 13 amino acids. The DNA for the CDR3 is TGCGCCAGCAGCTTGGGCCTGGGGACTGAAGCTTTCTTT. Translating it yields CASSLGLGTEAFF.

The chain joins TRBV27 to TRBJ1-1; D possibly corresponds to TRBD1 (6 bases). The CDR3 sequence is 13 residues long. Trimming left V 6 bases short and J 2 bases short, with 10 bases between. CDR1 and CDR2 from the germline V gene are MNHEY and SMNVEV (reference sequence). The CDR3 bases are TGTGCCAGCAGCCAGGGGCCTAACACTGAAGCTTTCTTT. Translated: CASSQGPNTEAFF.

The chain couples TRBV6-4 to TRBJ2-2, with unresolved D. Deletions cut 0 bases from V and 5 bases from J, with 4 bases between. CDR1 MRHNA and CDR2 SNTAGT come from the germline V gene. The CDR3 consists of 13 residues. The DNA of the CDR3 is TGTGCCAGCAGTGACTCGACTACCGGGGAGCTGTTTTTT. It is translated as CASSDSTTGELFF.

This rearrangement joins TRBV12-3 or TRBV12-4 to TRBJ1-1; possibly TRBD1 for D (5 bases). This CDR3 region has 12 residues. The V end was cut by 5 bases, the J end by 4 bases, with 8 bases between. CDR3 DNA: TGTGCCAGCAGTGAGGGGACCACTGAAGCTTTCTTT. Its translation: CASSEGTTEAFF.

The chain employs TRBV3-1 (or the pseudogene TRBV3-2) and TRBJ1-6; D gene ambiguous. The CDR3 covers 14 residues. From germline, CDR1 is LGHDT and CDR2 YNNKEL (reference sequence). V lost 1 base and J 5 bases, leaving 6 bases between the germline ends. CDR3 coding DNA: TGTGCCAGCAGCCAAGTAGAGAATAATTCACCCCTCCACTTT. Protein: CASSQVENNSPLHF.

The genes are TRBV12-5 and TRBJ1-5; D is unclear. V was shortened by 2 bases and J by 7 bases, with 18 bases between the two germline ends. The CDR3 covers 16 residues. From germline, CDR1 is LGHNT and CDR2 FRNRAP. The DNA of the CDR3 is TGTGCTAGTGGTTTGCCCCAACCCCCCCCCAGGCAGCCCCAGCATTTT. Translating gives CASGLPQPPPRQPQHF.

The chain has TRBV29-1 and TRBJ2-1; D gene ambiguous. The V end lost 4 bases, the J end lost 6 bases, and 13 bases lay between the germline ends. Germline lookup yields CDR1 SQVTM and CDR2 ANQGSEA. The CDR3 totals 13 residues. For the CDR3, the DNA is TGCAGCGTTGCCGGGCCAAACCCCAATGAGCAGTTCTTC. It yields the protein CSVAGPNPNEQFF.

The chain has TRBV7-9 and TRBJ2-5; no clear D gene. This CDR3 is built from 14 residues. With 3 bases removed from V and 5 bases from J, the gap between germline ends came to 13 bases. Germline V gives CDR1 SEHNR, CDR2 FQNEAQ (reference sequence). DNA of the CDR3: TGTGCCAGCAGCTTTGTGGGGTCCCTGGAGACCCAGTACTTC. Protein product: CASSFVGSLETQYF.

This chain uses TRBV27 with TRBJ1-2, with TRBD1 as a possible D gene (5 bases). The CDR3 covers 14 residues. Germline CDR1 and CDR2: MNHEY and SMNVEV (reference sequence). V lost 5 bases, J lost 3 bases, and 13 bases lay in between. This chain's CDR3 is CASSGLRGDYGYTF. The CDR3 coding sequence is TGTGCCAGCAGTGGTCTAAGGGGAGACTATGGCTACACCTTC.

J is TRBJ2-3 and V is TRBV5-1, with D perhaps matching TRBD2 (5 bases). With 5 bases removed from V and 4 bases from J, the gap between germline ends came to 8 bases. The CDR3 totals 12 residues. CDR1 and CDR2 from the germline V gene are SGHRS and YFSETQ. The CDR3 DNA reads as TGCGCCAGCAGTTCACTAGCAGATACGCAGTATTTT. Its translation is CASSSLADTQYF.

The chain combines TRBV18 with TRBJ1-1, with D possibly being TRBD1 (6 bases). Germline CDR1 is KGHSH and CDR2 is LQKENI. This CDR3 spans 18 amino acids. The V end lost 6 bases, the J end lost 4 bases, and 27 bases lay between the germline ends. Here the CDR3 DNA reads TGTGCCAGCTCTCCAATGACAAGGGGACACCTTCGGGGCACTGAAGCTTTCTTT. This codes for CASSPMTRGHLRGTEAFF.